The rows below give T cell receptor beta chains drawn from one sample of a study of cytomegalovirus exposure and HLA in healthy donors. Assay: immunoSEQ multiplex PCR; the TCRdb copy retains only in-frame clones and omits some. The data show 90,000 to 150,000 clones, with 80% seen just once and about 0.25% held by the top ten. The sequenced material came from PBMCs. All receptors come from a man aged 45-65 years in good health and CMV-seronegative. Each CDR3 is given with its conserved first and last residue. A D gene is named only where the DNA matches it firmly. A clone size is listed for some rows: how often the clone was seen (once, few, many), or a class if it is expanded.

D gene: TRBD1; V gene: TRBV28; clone size: -; J gene: TRBJ1-4; CDR3 protein: CASRPHGTDNEKLFF; CDR3 DNA: TGTGCCAGCAGACCACACGGGACAGATAATGAAAAACTGTTTTTT
D gene: -; V gene: TRBV28; clone size: -; J gene: TRBJ2-5; CDR3 protein: CASSPTRPQETQYF; CDR3 DNA: TGTGCCAGCAGCCCCACTAGGCCACAAGAGACCCAGTACTTC
D gene: TRBD1; V gene: TRBV15; clone size: -; J gene: TRBJ2-1; CDR3 protein: CATSRTAGTVHNEQFF; CDR3 DNA: TGTGCCACCAGCAGAACTGCCGGGACAGTTCACAATGAGCAGTTCTTC
D gene: -; V gene: TRBV25-1; clone size: -; J gene: TRBJ2-5; CDR3 protein: CASTPGQGRETQYF; CDR3 DNA: TGTGCCAGCACCCCGGGTCAGGGTAGGGAGACCCAGTACTTC
D gene: -; V gene: TRBV10-3; clone size: -; J gene: TRBJ1-5; CDR3 protein: CAISEAGAQPQHF; CDR3 DNA: TGTGCCATCAGCGAAGCGGGGGCTCAGCCCCAGCATTTT
D gene: TRBD1; V gene: TRBV27; clone size: -; J gene: TRBJ1-2; CDR3 protein: CASSPAGTGSGYTF; CDR3 DNA: TGTGCCAGCAGTCCCGCCGGGACAGGGTCTGGCTACACCTTC
D gene: -; V gene: TRBV10-3; clone size: -; J gene: TRBJ2-7; CDR3 protein: CASSPGPNSYEQYF; CDR3 DNA: TGTGCCTCCAGCCCAGGTCCGAACTCCTACGAGCAGTACTTC
D gene: TRBD1; V gene: TRBV5-1; clone size: -; J gene: TRBJ2-5; CDR3 protein: CARSLEGTGLQETQYF; CDR3 DNA: TGCGCCCGCAGCTTGGAAGGGACAGGGCTCCAAGAGACCCAGTACTTC
D gene: -; V gene: TRBV7-3; clone size: -; J gene: TRBJ2-7; CDR3 protein: CASIARYEYEQYF; CDR3 DNA: TGTGCCAGCATCGCGAGGTATGAATACGAGCAGTACTTC
D gene: -; V gene: TRBV5-1; clone size: -; J gene: TRBJ1-3; CDR3 protein: CASSLSGAGNTIYF; CDR3 DNA: TGCGCCAGCAGCTTGAGCGGGGCTGGAAACACCATATATTTT
D gene: -; V gene: TRBV9; clone size: -; J gene: TRBJ1-1; CDR3 protein: CASSVGGESEAFF; CDR3 DNA: TGTGCCAGCAGCGTCGGGGGGGAGTCTGAAGCTTTCTTT
D gene: -; V gene: TRBV7-2; clone size: -; J gene: TRBJ1-2; CDR3 protein: CASSPRTDGYTF; CDR3 DNA: TGTGCCAGCAGCCCTCGGACAGATGGCTACACCTTC
D gene: -; V gene: TRBV6-5; clone size: -; J gene: TRBJ2-7; CDR3 protein: CASSYLAASSEQYF; CDR3 DNA: TGTGCCAGCAGTTACTTAGCTGCCTCATCCGAGCAGTACTTC
D gene: -; V gene: TRBV7-9; clone size: -; J gene: TRBJ2-7; CDR3 protein: CASSPDSPHEQYF; CDR3 DNA: TGTGCCAGCAGCCCGGACAGCCCCCACGAGCAGTACTTC
D gene: TRBD2; V gene: TRBV29-1; clone size: -; J gene: TRBJ2-1; CDR3 protein: CSVDPPGLAGGRPQFF; CDR3 DNA: TGCAGCGTTGATCCCCCGGGACTAGCGGGGGGGCGACCGCAGTTCTTC
D gene: TRBD1; V gene: TRBV7-3; clone size: -; J gene: TRBJ2-7; CDR3 protein: CASSLTGQGSYEQYF; CDR3 DNA: TGTGCCAGCAGCTTAACGGGACAGGGAAGCTACGAGCAGTACTTC
D gene: -; V gene: TRBV27; clone size: -; J gene: TRBJ2-2; CDR3 protein: CASSSRDPNTGELFF; CDR3 DNA: TGTGCCAGCAGTTCCAGGGATCCGAACACCGGGGAGCTGTTTTTT
D gene: TRBD1; V gene: TRBV11-2; clone size: -; J gene: TRBJ1-6; CDR3 protein: CASRTTGQTVGPLHF; CDR3 DNA: TGTGCCAGCCGGACCACGGGACAGACAGTAGGACCCCTCCACTTT
D gene: TRBD2; V gene: TRBV11-3; clone size: -; J gene: TRBJ2-1; CDR3 protein: CASSLLAGGVGNEQFF; CDR3 DNA: TGTGCCAGCAGCCTCCTAGCGGGAGGAGTCGGCAATGAGCAGTTCTTC
D gene: TRBD1; V gene: TRBV29-1; clone size: -; J gene: TRBJ1-3; CDR3 protein: CSVGQGGNTIYF; CDR3 DNA: TGCAGCGTTGGACAGGGGGGCAACACCATATATTTT
D gene: -; V gene: TRBV28; clone size: -; J gene: TRBJ1-5; CDR3 protein: CASSRGGRQPQHF; CDR3 DNA: TGTGCCAGCAGTCGAGGGGGAAGGCAGCCCCAGCATTTT
D gene: TRBD1; V gene: TRBV29-1; clone size: -; J gene: TRBJ1-2; CDR3 protein: CSVEGQDRGRGYTF; CDR3 DNA: TGCAGCGTTGAAGGGCAAGACAGGGGGCGTGGCTACACCTTC
D gene: TRBD1; V gene: TRBV27; clone size: -; J gene: TRBJ1-2; CDR3 protein: CASSPGTVLGYTF; CDR3 DNA: TGTGCCAGCAGTCCGGGGACAGTTCTTGGCTACACCTTC
D gene: -; V gene: TRBV9; clone size: -; J gene: TRBJ2-3; CDR3 protein: CASSTFERATDTQYF; CDR3 DNA: TGTGCCAGCAGCACCTTTGAGCGGGCCACAGATACGCAGTATTTT
D gene: -; V gene: TRBV2; clone size: -; J gene: TRBJ2-2; CDR3 protein: CATLDSANTGELFF; CDR3 DNA: TGTGCCACTCTCGACAGTGCGAACACCGGGGAGCTGTTTTTT
D gene: -; V gene: TRBV27; clone size: -; J gene: TRBJ2-6; CDR3 protein: CASSFIRGHSGANVLTF; CDR3 DNA: TGTGCCAGCAGTTTCATCAGGGGCCACTCTGGGGCCAACGTCCTGACTTTC
D gene: TRBD2; V gene: TRBV6-1; clone size: few; J gene: TRBJ2-7; CDR3 protein: CASTTGLANLYEQYF; CDR3 DNA: TGTGCCAGCACCACGGGACTAGCCAACCTCTACGAGCAGTACTTC
D gene: -; V gene: TRBV27; clone size: few; J gene: TRBJ2-2; CDR3 protein: CASSFLNTGELFF; CDR3 DNA: TGTGCCAGCAGTTTCCTGAACACCGGGGAGCTGTTTTTT
D gene: -; V gene: TRBV7-8; clone size: -; J gene: TRBJ2-1; CDR3 protein: CASSAPSFFEQFF; CDR3 DNA: TGTGCCAGCAGCGCCCCTAGTTTCTTTGAGCAGTTCTTC
D gene: -; V gene: TRBV5-6; clone size: once; J gene: TRBJ2-7; CDR3 protein: CASSFGLGGAYSYEQYF; CDR3 DNA: TGTGCCAGCAGCTTCGGGCTTGGGGGGGCTTATAGCTACGAGCAGTACTTC
D gene: TRBD2; V gene: TRBV9; clone size: -; J gene: TRBJ2-2; CDR3 protein: CASSSGGGRWTGELFF; CDR3 DNA: TGTGCCAGCAGCTCAGGCGGGGGGAGGTGGACCGGGGAGCTGTTTTTT
D gene: -; V gene: TRBV4-2; clone size: once; J gene: TRBJ2-3; CDR3 protein: CASSQGLGVDTQYF; CDR3 DNA: TGTGCCAGCAGCCAAGGACTAGGAGTGGATACGCAGTATTTT
D gene: TRBD1; V gene: TRBV29-1; clone size: -; J gene: TRBJ2-7; CDR3 protein: CSVRGPGYEQYF; CDR3 DNA: TGCAGCGTGAGGGGGCCAGGCTACGAGCAGTACTTC
D gene: TRBD2; V gene: TRBV7-3; clone size: -; J gene: TRBJ2-1; CDR3 protein: CASSLNSMSGGSYNEQFF; CDR3 DNA: TGTGCCAGCAGCTTAAATTCGATGAGCGGGGGGTCGTACAATGAGCAGTTCTTC
D gene: -; V gene: TRBV28; clone size: -; J gene: TRBJ2-5; CDR3 protein: CASSRTSAQGRETQYF; CDR3 DNA: TGTGCCAGCAGCCGTACATCGGCACAGGGTCGAGAGACCCAGTACTTC